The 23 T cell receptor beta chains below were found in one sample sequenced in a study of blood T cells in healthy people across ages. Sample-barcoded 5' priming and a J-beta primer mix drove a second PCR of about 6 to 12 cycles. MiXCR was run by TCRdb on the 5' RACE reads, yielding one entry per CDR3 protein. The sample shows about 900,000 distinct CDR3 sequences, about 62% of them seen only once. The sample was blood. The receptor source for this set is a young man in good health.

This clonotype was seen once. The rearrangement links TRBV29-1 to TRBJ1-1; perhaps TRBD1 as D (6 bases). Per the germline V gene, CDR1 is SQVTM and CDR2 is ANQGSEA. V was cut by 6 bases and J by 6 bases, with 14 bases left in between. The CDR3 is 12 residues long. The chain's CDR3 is CSVSQPGAEAFF. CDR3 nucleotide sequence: TGCAGCGTATCTCAACCAGGGGCTGAAGCTTTCTTT.

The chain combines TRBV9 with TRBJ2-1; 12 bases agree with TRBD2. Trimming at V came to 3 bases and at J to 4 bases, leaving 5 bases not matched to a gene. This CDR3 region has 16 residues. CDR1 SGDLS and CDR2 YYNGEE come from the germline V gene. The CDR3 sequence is CASSAGLAGPYNEQFF. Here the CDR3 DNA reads TGTGCCAGCAGCGCAGGACTAGCGGGGCCTTACAATGAGCAGTTCTTC.

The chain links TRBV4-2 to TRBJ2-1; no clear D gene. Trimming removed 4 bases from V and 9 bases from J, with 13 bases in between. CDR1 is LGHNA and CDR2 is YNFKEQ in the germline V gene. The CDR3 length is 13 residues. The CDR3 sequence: CASSPQLGSEQFF. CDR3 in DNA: TGTGCCAGCAGCCCTCAATTAGGGTCTGAGCAGTTCTTC.

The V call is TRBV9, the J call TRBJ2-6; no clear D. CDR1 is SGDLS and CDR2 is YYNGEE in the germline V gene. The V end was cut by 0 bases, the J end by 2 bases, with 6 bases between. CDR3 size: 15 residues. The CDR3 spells CASSVEGTGANVLTF. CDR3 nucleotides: TGTGCCAGCAGCGTAGAAGGTACTGGGGCCAACGTCCTGACTTTC. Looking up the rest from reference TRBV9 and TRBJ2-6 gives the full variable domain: DSGVTQTPKHLITATGQRVTLRCSPRSGDLSVYWYQQSLDQGLQFLIQYYNGEERAKGNILERFSAQQFPDLHSELNLSSLELGDSALYFCASSVEGTGANVLTFGAGSRLTVL.

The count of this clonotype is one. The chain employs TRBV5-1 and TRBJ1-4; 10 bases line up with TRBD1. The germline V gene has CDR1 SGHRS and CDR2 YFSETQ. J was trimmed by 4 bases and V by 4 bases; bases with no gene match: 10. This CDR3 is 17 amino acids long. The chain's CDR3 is CASSPDRGTSFNEKLFF. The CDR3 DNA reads TGCGCCAGCAGCCCGGACAGGGGGACTTCCTTTAATGAAAAACTGTTTTTT.

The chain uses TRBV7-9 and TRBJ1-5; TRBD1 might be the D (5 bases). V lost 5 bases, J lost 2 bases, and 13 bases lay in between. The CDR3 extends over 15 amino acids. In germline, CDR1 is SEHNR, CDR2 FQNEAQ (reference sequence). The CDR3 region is CASSPGLTGNQPQHF. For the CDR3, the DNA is TGTGCCAGCAGCCCGGGACTGACGGGCAATCAGCCCCAGCATTTT. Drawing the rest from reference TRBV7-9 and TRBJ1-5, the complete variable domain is DTGVSQNPRHKITKRGQNVTFRCDPISEHNRLYWYRQTLGQGPEFLTYFQNEAQLEKSRLLSDRFSAERPKGSFSTLEIQRTEQGDSAMYLCASSPGLTGNQPQHFGDGTRLSIL.

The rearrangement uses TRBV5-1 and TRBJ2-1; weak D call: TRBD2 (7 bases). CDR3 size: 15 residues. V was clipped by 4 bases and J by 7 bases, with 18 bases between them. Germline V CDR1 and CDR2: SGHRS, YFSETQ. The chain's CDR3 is CASSPTGGALNEQFF. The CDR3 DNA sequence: TGCGCCAGCAGCCCGACGGGGGGCGCTTTGAATGAGCAGTTCTTC.

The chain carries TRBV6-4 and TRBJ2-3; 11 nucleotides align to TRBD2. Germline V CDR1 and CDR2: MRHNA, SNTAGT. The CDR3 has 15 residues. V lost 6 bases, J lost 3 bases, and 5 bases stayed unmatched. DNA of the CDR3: TGTGCCAGCAGAAAAGGGACTAGCGGTACAGATACGCAGTATTTT. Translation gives CASRKGTSGTDTQYF.

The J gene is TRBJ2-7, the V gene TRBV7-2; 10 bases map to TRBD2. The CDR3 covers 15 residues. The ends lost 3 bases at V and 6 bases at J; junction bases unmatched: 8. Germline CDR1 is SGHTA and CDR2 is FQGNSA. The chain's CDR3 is CASSFRTSGAVEQYF. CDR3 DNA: TGTGCCAGCAGCTTCCGTACTAGCGGGGCCGTCGAGCAGTACTTC. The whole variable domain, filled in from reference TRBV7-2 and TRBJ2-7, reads GAGVSQSPSNKVTEKGKDVELRCDPISGHTALYWYRQSLGQGLEFLIYFQGNSAPDKSGLPSDRFSAERTGGSVSTLTIQRTQQEDSAVYLCASSFRTSGAVEQYFGPGTRLTVT.

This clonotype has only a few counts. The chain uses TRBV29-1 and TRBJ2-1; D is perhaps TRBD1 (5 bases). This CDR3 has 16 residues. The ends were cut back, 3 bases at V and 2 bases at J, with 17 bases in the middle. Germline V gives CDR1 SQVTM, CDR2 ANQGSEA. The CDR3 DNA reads TGCAGCGTTGACCGATCACCAGACAGACCCTACAATGAGCAGTTCTTC. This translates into CSVDRSPDRPYNEQFF.

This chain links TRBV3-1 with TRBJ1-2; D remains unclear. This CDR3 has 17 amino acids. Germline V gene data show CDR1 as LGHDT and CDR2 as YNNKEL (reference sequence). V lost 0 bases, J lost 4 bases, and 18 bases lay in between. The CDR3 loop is CASSQEFASGKPYGYTF. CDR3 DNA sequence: TGTGCCAGCAGCCAAGAGTTTGCATCCGGGAAACCCTATGGCTACACCTTC.

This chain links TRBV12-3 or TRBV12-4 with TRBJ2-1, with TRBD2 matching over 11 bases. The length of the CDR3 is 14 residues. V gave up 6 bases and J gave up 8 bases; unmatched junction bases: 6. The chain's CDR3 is CASSPLAGVDEQFF. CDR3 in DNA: TGTGCCAGCAGCCCACTAGCGGGGGTAGATGAGCAGTTCTTC.

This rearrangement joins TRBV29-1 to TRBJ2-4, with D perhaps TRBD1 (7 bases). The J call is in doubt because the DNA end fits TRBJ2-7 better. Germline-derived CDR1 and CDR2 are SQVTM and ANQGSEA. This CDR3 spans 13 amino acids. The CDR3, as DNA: TGCAGCGTTGCGCGGGACAGAGGCCACGAGCAGTACTTC. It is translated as CSVARDRGHEQYF.

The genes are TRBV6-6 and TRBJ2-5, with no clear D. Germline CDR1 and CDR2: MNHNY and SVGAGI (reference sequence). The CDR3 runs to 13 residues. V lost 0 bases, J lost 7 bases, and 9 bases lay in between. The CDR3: CASSYSNTWTQYF. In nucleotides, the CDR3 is TGTGCCAGCAGTTACTCGAACACGTGGACCCAGTACTTC.

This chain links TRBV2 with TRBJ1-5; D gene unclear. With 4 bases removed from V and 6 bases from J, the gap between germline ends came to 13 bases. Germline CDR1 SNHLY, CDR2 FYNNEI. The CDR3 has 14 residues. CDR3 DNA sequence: TGTGCCAGCAGTGCTCAGAGTCGGGGTCAGCCCCAGCATTTT. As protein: CASSAQSRGQPQHF.

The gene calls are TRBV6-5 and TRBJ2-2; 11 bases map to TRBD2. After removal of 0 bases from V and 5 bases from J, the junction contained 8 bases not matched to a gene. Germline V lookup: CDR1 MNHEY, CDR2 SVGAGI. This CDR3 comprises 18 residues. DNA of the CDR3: TGTGCCAGCAGTTACTCGATGGTAGCGGGGGGGAGGACCGGGGAGCTGTTTTTT. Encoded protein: CASSYSMVAGGRTGELFF.

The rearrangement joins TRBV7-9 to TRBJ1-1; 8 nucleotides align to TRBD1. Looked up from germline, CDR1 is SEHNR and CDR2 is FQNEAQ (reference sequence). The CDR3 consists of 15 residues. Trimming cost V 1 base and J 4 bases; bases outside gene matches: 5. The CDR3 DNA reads TGTGCCAGCAGCTTAGGACAGGGGTTTGTCACTGAAGCTTTCTTT. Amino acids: CASSLGQGFVTEAFF.

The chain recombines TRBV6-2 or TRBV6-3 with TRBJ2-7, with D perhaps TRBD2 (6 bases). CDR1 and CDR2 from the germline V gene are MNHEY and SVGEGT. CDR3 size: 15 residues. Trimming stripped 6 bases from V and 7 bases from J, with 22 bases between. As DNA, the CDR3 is TGTGCCAGCAGCCAACTAGCCGACCCCGGGGATGAGCAGTACTTC. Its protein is CASSQLADPGDEQYF.

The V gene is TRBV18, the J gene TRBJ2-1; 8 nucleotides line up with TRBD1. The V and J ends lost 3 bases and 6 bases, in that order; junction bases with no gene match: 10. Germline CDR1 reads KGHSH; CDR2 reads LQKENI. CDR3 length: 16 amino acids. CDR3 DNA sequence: TGTGCCAGCTCACCGTTAGAACCGACAGGGGTCAATGAGCAGTTCTTC. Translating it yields CASSPLEPTGVNEQFF.

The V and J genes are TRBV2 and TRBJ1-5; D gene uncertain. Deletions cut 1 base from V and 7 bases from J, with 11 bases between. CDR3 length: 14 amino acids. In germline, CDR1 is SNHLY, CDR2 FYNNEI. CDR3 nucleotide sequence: TGTGCCAGCAGTGAAGTGAAGGGTAGGCAGCCCCAGCATTTT. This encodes CASSEVKGRQPQHF.

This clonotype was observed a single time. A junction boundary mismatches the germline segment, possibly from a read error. CDR3 DNA: TGTGCTAGCAGTACGCAGGGGCCCGGGGCCAACGTCCTGACTTTC. This codes for CASSTQGPGANVLTF. The chain links TRBV7-7 to TRBJ2-6, with a possible D match to TRBD1 (6 bases). This CDR3 has 15 amino acids. Germline-derived CDR1 and CDR2 are SSHAT and FNYEAQ (reference sequence).

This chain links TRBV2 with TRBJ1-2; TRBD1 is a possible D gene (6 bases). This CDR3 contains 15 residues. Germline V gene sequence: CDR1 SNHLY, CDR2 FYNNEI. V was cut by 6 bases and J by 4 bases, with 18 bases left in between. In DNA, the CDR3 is TGTGCCAGCAGGGCGGAGGACAGTGTGGTCTATGGCTACACCTTC. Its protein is CASRAEDSVVYGYTF.

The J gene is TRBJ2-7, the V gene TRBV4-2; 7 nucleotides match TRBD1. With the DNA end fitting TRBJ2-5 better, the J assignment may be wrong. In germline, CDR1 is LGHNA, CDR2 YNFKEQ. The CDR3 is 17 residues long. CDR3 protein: CASSQDSGGLVKKTQYF. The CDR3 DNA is TGTGCCAGCAGCCAAGATTCAGGGGGTTTAGTGAAGAAGACCCAGTACTTC.